These 32 T cell receptor beta chains originate from one sample sequenced in a study of CD4+ T cells in melanoma. Profiling relied on immunoSEQ multiplex PCR, and the TCRdb table lists in-frame clones only, not all of them. Of around 130,000 clones listed, 80% to 95% are singletons. These receptors originate from a human donor with melanoma.

In regard to this clone: The same CDR3 is also encoded by other DNA sequences in this sample. The rearrangement links TRBV9 to TRBJ1-1; a possible D gene is TRBD1 (6 bases). CDR3 size: 15 residues. CDR1 and CDR2 (germline): SGDLS, YYNGEE. V was clipped by 2 bases and J by 1 base, with 12 bases between them. CDR3 loop: CASSVYPGQNTEAFF. Here the CDR3 DNA reads TGTGCCAGCAGCGTCTACCCGGGACAGAACACTGAAGCTTTCTTT.

Here the CDR3 DNA reads TGTGCCAGCACCAGGGAACCCGCTAACTATGGCTACACCTTC. Translated: CASTREPANYGYTF. V and J are TRBV6-1 and TRBJ1-2, with a tentative D call TRBD1 (5 bases). The CDR3 is 14 amino acids. Deletions cut 7 bases from V and 0 bases from J, with 12 bases between. Germline V gene sequence: CDR1 MNHNS, CDR2 SASEGT.

V gene TRBV7-2 combines with J gene TRBJ1-5, with D unclear. Trimming removed 5 bases at V and 6 bases at J, with 11 bases between. Germline loops: CDR1 SGHTA, CDR2 FQGNSA. The CDR3 runs to 13 residues. CDR3: CASSEARRQPQHF. The CDR3 bases are TGTGCCAGCAGCGAAGCCCGGCGTCAGCCCCAGCATTTT.

V is TRBV9 and J is TRBJ1-1; D ambiguous. Per the germline V gene, CDR1 is SGDLS and CDR2 is YYNGEE. V was trimmed by 1 base and J by 1 base, leaving 8 bases between them. The CDR3 extends over 14 amino acids. The CDR3 bases are TGTGCCAGCAGCGTACACGCTGGGAACACTGAAGCTTTCTTT. The encoded protein is CASSVHAGNTEAFF.

The chain carries TRBV18 and TRBJ2-7; 11 nucleotides match TRBD2. The CDR3 has 16 residues. Trimming removed 2 bases from V and 1 base from J; junction bases left unmatched: 4. Germline lookup yields CDR1 KGHSH and CDR2 LQKENI. CDR3 in DNA: TGTGCCAGCTCACCAGCTACTAGCGGGGGTTCCTACGAGCAGTACTTC. Protein sequence: CASSPATSGGSYEQYF.

The chain employs TRBV6-5 and TRBJ2-1, with D perhaps assigned TRBD1 or TRBD2 (6 bases each). The CDR3 is 16 residues long. CDR1 and CDR2 from the germline V gene are MNHEY and SVGAGI. Trimming took off 2 bases at V and 1 base at J, with 12 bases between the two ends. CDR3 region: CASSYGGGASYNEQFF. The CDR3 DNA reads TGTGCCAGCAGTTACGGGGGCGGGGCTTCCTACAATGAGCAGTTCTTC.

V gene TRBV6-1 combines with J gene TRBJ2-2; D is tentatively TRBD1 or TRBD2 (5 bases each). This CDR3 comprises 15 residues. In germline, CDR1 is MNHNS, CDR2 SASEGT. V gave up 6 bases and J gave up 1 base, with 12 bases separating them. This CDR3 is CASSRDRLNTGELFF. CDR3 nucleotide sequence: TGTGCCAGCAGCAGGGACCGACTGAACACCGGGGAGCTGTTTTTT.

The chain couples TRBV19 to TRBJ2-1, with 10 bases that match TRBD2. The CDR3 runs to 15 residues. V dropped 5 bases and J dropped 4; count of bases not matched to a gene: 5. Germline V gene lookup returns CDR1 LNHDA and CDR2 SQIVND (reference sequence). CDR3 DNA sequence: TGTGCCAGTAGTTCGTTAGCGGGGGGATACAATGAGCAGTTCTTC. Translated, it gives CASSSLAGGYNEQFF.

CDR3: CATNRDSIGNEQFF. DNA for the CDR3: TGTGCCACCAACCGGGACTCTATCGGGAATGAGCAGTTCTTC. V usage is TRBV2 and J usage is TRBJ2-1; D is possibly TRBD2 (6 bases). CDR1 SNHLY and CDR2 FYNNEI come from the germline V gene. Trimming shortened V by 10 bases and J by 7 bases, and 20 bases separated the two germline ends. This CDR3 is built from 14 residues.

This chain connects TRBV2 to TRBJ2-3; D may match TRBD1 or TRBD2 (5 bases each). Germline CDR1 and CDR2: SNHLY and FYNNEI. V was cut by 5 bases and J by 2 bases, with 17 bases left in between. The CDR3 is made up of 16 amino acids. Here the CDR3 reads CASSYGSGRTTDTQYF. CDR3 nucleotides: TGTGCCAGCAGTTACGGTTCGGGACGGACCACAGATACGCAGTATTTT.

CDR3 protein: CASSPRQGVNTGELFF. The CDR3 DNA reads TGTGCCAGCAGCCCAAGACAGGGAGTGAACACCGGGGAGCTGTTTTTT. The chain is built from TRBV14 and TRBJ2-2; 7 nucleotides line up with TRBD1. V was pared by 4 bases and J by 1 base, with 6 bases of the junction left unmatched. The CDR3 consists of 16 residues. Germline CDR1 SGHDN, CDR2 FVKESK.

This clone was seen once. J is TRBJ1-2 and V is TRBV18; 7 bases line up with TRBD1. V shed 2 bases and J 5 bases; nucleotides not matched to a gene: 5. CDR1 is KGHSH and CDR2 is LQKENI in the germline V gene. The CDR3 length is 14 residues. CDR3 nucleotides: TGTGCCAGCTCACCAGACAGGGTGAAGTATGGCTACACCTTC. This gives the protein CASSPDRVKYGYTF.

The rearrangement uses TRBV18 and TRBJ2-3; 8 bases align to TRBD1. The germline V gene encodes CDR1 KGHSH and CDR2 LQKENI. The trim removed 6 bases at V and 4 bases at J, leaving 0 bases unmatched. This CDR3 comprises 12 residues. CDR3: CASSTGADTQYF. DNA of the CDR3: TGTGCCAGCTCGACAGGGGCAGATACGCAGTATTTT.

The CDR3 loop reads CASSEFGGQVETQYF. CDR3 nucleotide sequence: TGTGCCAGCAGTGAATTCGGGGGACAGGTTGAGACCCAGTACTTC. The chain has TRBV6-1 and TRBJ2-5; TRBD1 agrees at 8 bases. J lost 5 bases, V lost 2 bases, and 7 bases had no gene match. From germline, CDR1 is MNHNS and CDR2 SASEGT. This CDR3 region has 15 residues.

The rearrangement links TRBV5-8 to TRBJ1-2; no definite D call. Germline CDR1 SGHTS, CDR2 YDEGEE. The CDR3 is made up of 17 amino acids. Trimming cost V 1 base and J 0 bases, with 16 bases left between them. CDR3 bases: TGTGCCAGCAGCTTGTCTCTTCGTAGGGCCACTAACTATGGCTACACCTTC. It codes for CASSLSLRRATNYGYTF.

V usage is TRBV27 and J usage is TRBJ1-6; D call uncertain. This CDR3 comprises 12 residues. Trimming took off 3 bases at V and 13 bases at J, with 10 bases between the two ends. Germline V gene sequence: CDR1 MNHEY, CDR2 SMNVEV (reference sequence). CDR3 sequence reads: CASSLFMGPLHF. The CDR3 nucleotides are TGTGCCAGCAGTTTGTTTATGGGGCCCCTCCACTTT.

The V call is TRBV19, the J call TRBJ1-5; 9 bases align to TRBD1. The CDR3 sequence is 17 residues long. From germline, CDR1 is LNHDA and CDR2 SQIVND (reference sequence). With V trimmed by 5 bases and J by 7 bases, 15 bases remained unmatched. The CDR3 DNA reads as TGTGCCAGTAGTTCTACGACAGGGGGAAGGAGGCAGCAGCCCCAGCATTTT. It translates to CASSSTTGGRRQQPQHF.

V gene TRBV28 combines with J gene TRBJ1-4, with D maybe TRBD1 (5 bases). The CDR3 runs 15 residues. Trimming took off 3 bases at V and 8 bases at J, with 16 bases between the two ends. Germline V gives CDR1 MDHEN, CDR2 SYDVKM. In nucleotides, the CDR3 is TGTGCCAGCAGTTTTGCGGGGCAGGGACGAGAAAAACTGTTTTTT. Translation gives CASSFAGQGREKLFF.

The gene calls are TRBV11-2 and TRBJ2-2; 9 nucleotides align to TRBD2. The V segment lost 5 bases and the J segment 7 bases; nucleotides outside the gene matches: 14. The CDR3 contains 17 residues. Germline V gene sequence: CDR1 SGHAT, CDR2 FQNNGV. In DNA, the CDR3 is TGTGCCAGCAGCCCCCGGCGGGGGGGGGCGAGGGGCGGGGAGCTGTTTTTT. It is translated as CASSPRRGGARGGELFF.

The chain links TRBV5-1 to TRBJ2-7; 9 bases agree with TRBD2. The CDR3 runs to 14 residues. CDR1 is SGHRS and CDR2 is YFSETQ in the germline V gene. V lost 2 bases to trimming and J lost 2 bases; unmatched junction nucleotides: 2. CDR3 protein: CASSFASGAYEQYF. The CDR3 DNA is TGCGCCAGCAGCTTCGCTAGCGGGGCCTACGAGCAGTACTTC.

The gene calls are TRBV5-1 and TRBJ1-1, with 7 bases that match TRBD1. The CDR3 totals 15 residues. The V and J ends lost 1 base and 4 bases, in that order; junction bases with no gene match: 7. Germline V gene sequence: CDR1 SGHRS, CDR2 YFSETQ. The CDR3 DNA reads as TGCGCCAGCAGCTTGTTAGGGGGCCCGGGCACTGAAGCTTTCTTT. Translation: CASSLLGGPGTEAFF.

The rearrangement links TRBV7-9 to TRBJ2-3; D gene uncertain. Germline CDR1 is SEHNR and CDR2 is FQNEAQ (reference sequence). CDR3 length equals 14 residues. V dropped 7 bases and J dropped 1 base, with 12 bases sitting between them. The DNA of the CDR3 is TGTGCCAGCAACCCCTCCGGCGGCACAGATACGCAGTATTTT. Residues: CASNPSGGTDTQYF.

The CDR3 DNA reads as TGTGCCAGCAGTTTAGGGGGACAGACCAAAAACATTCAGTACTTC. Translated, it gives CASSLGGQTKNIQYF. This chain links TRBV28 with TRBJ2-4, with 7 positions matching TRBD1. CDR1 is MDHEN and CDR2 is SYDVKM in the germline V gene. The ends lost 2 bases at V and 2 bases at J; junction bases unmatched: 3. This CDR3 has 15 amino acids.

J is TRBJ1-1 and V is TRBV6-1; weak D call: TRBD1 (6 bases). V was clipped by 2 bases and J by 0 bases, with 13 bases between them. The length of the CDR3 is 16 residues. CDR1 and CDR2 (germline): MNHNS, SASEGT. CDR3: CASSEPPGQLNTEAFF. CDR3 nucleotides: TGTGCCAGCAGTGAACCCCCGGGACAATTGAACACTGAAGCTTTCTTT.

V usage is TRBV28 and J usage is TRBJ2-7; maybe TRBD1 (5 bases). Trimming removed 4 bases from V and 2 bases from J, with 24 bases in between. Germline CDR1 MDHEN, CDR2 SYDVKM. CDR3 length: 18 residues. The CDR3 spells CASSSPFAGQREPYEQYF. The CDR3, as DNA: TGTGCCAGCAGTTCGCCCTTCGCAGGACAAAGAGAACCCTACGAGCAGTACTTC. Together with reference TRBV28 and TRBJ2-7, the CDR3 gives the full variable domain: DVKVTQSSRYLVKRTGEKVFLECVQDMDHENMFWYRQDPGLGLRLIYFSYDVKMKEKGDIPEGYSVSREKKERFSLILESASTNQTSMYLCASSSPFAGQREPYEQYFGPGTRLTVT.

This chain uses TRBV4-1 with TRBJ1-3; tentative D call: TRBD1 (6 bases). CDR1 MGHRA and CDR2 YSYEKL come from the germline V gene. This CDR3 is built from 18 residues. The germline V and J ends were trimmed by 3 bases and 5 bases, with 23 bases remaining between them. The chain's CDR3 is CASSQGRAVGAQRNTIYF. The CDR3 nucleotides read TGCGCCAGCAGCCAGGGGCGGGCGGTGGGGGCACAGAGAAACACCATATATTTT.

This clone was detected only once. V usage is TRBV5-4 and J usage is TRBJ1-4, with D perhaps TRBD1 (5 bases). V lost 0 bases and J lost 1, with 7 bases in between. The CDR3 consists of 15 residues. CDR1 and CDR2 from the germline V gene are SGHNT and YYREEE (reference sequence). The chain's CDR3 is CASSLAGGTNEKLFF. CDR3 in DNA: TGTGCCAGCAGCTTGGCTGGGGGAACTAATGAAAAACTGTTTTTT.

The CDR3 nucleotides are TGTGCCAGCAGCGTTCGAGGCAGCGGGGGGAGGGGTTTGAATGAGCAGTTCTTC. Translated: CASSVRGSGGRGLNEQFF. V and J are TRBV9 and TRBJ2-1; TRBD2 matches at 9 bases. The V gene's germline CDR1 is SGDLS and CDR2 YYNGEE. The trim removed 2 bases at V and 7 bases at J, leaving 16 bases unmatched. This CDR3 is 18 amino acids long.

This chain joins TRBV19 and TRBJ2-7, with 9 bases identical to TRBD2. Looked up from germline, CDR1 is LNHDA and CDR2 is SQIVND (reference sequence). The CDR3 consists of 15 residues. V shed 4 bases and J 4 bases; nucleotides not matched to a gene: 8. The CDR3 sequence is CASSTQAGGRYEQYF. DNA for the CDR3: TGTGCCAGTAGTACTCAAGCGGGGGGACGTTACGAGCAGTACTTC.

V gene TRBV9 combines with J gene TRBJ2-5; the D gene could be TRBD1 or TRBD2 (6 bases each). The germline CDR1 and CDR2 sequences are SGDLS and YYNGEE. V was shortened by 0 bases and J by 8 bases, with 14 bases between the two germline ends. This CDR3 spans 14 amino acids. CDR3 residues: CASSVGSRGDTQYF. The CDR3 bases are TGTGCCAGCAGCGTAGGTTCAAGGGGGGACACCCAGTACTTC.

V usage is TRBV5-1 and J usage is TRBJ2-7; 12 nucleotides agree with TRBD2. Germline V CDR1 and CDR2: SGHRS, YFSETQ. The trim removed 4 bases at V and 2 bases at J, leaving 10 bases unmatched. This CDR3 has 17 residues. The CDR3 region has the DNA TGCGCCAGCAGCCAGAGACTAGCGGGGGCCTACCCCTACGAGCAGTACTTC. Its translation: CASSQRLAGAYPYEQYF.

About this clone itself: The germline gene is not matched at one end of the junction; a read error may be the cause. V and J are TRBV18 and TRBJ2-5; 9 bases are a match to TRBD1. The CDR3 extends over 15 amino acids. The germline V gene has CDR1 KGHSH and CDR2 LQKENI. CDR3 sequence reads: CASAPSDRGQETQYF. CDR3 coding DNA: TGTGCCAGCGCACCCTCGGACAGGGGCCAAGAGACCCAGTACTTC. The entire variable domain, with the rest obtained from reference TRBV18 and TRBJ2-5, is as follows: NAGVMQNPRHLVRRRGQEARLRCSPMKGHSHVYWYRQLPEEGLKFMVYLQKENIIDESGMPKERFSAEFPKEGPSILRIQQVVRGDSAAYFCASAPSDRGQETQYFGPGTRLLVL.